The TCR beta chain under discussion was sequenced for a study of blood T cell repertoires in COVID-19 (dated by TCRdb to the early 2020s). Study-wide context: The collaborator samples originated in the United States, Italy and Spain and spanned the acute and convalescent phases of COVID-19. The material from the prospective study consisted of cDNA or gDNA derived from T cells, B-cell-depleted T cells, or PBMCs. The dataset comprised deeply sampled blood TCRbeta repertoires from subjects exposed to, actively infected with, or recovered from COVID-19. The repertoires were made available in a free public database intended to serve as a resource for research on the immune response to SARS-CoV-2. Samples came from the ongoing ImmuneRACE study (first 160 participants) plus 1,254 subjects from 6 global collaborators. The sample metadata nearly always contained a de-identified subject ID, COVID-19 status, age in years and sex. Where available, HLA class I and class II types were taken from metadata supplied by the sample provider and were not determined by assay-based typing. Points the paper makes about the study in general: Clinical and demographic metadata were provided uncurated, with the amount varying by source and participant.

The CDR3, from cysteine to phenylalanine, totals 14 residues. The sequence is cut down to CDR3 DNA, 42 bases in frame from base 1. Trimming at the junction amounts to 7 bases on V and 8 bases on J, and the germline ends lie 23 bases apart. Taken from the germline V gene (reference sequence), the CDR1 and CDR2 loops are GTSNPN and SVGIG. Whole blood was collected in K2EDTA tubes by collaborating institutions according to the institutions' own protocols. Collaborator samples were shipped for TCRbeta analysis as frozen whole blood, isolated PBMCs, or DNA extracted from either sample type. TCRbeta CDR3 regions were amplified from genomic DNA by means of the immunoSEQ Assay, a bias-controlled multiplex PCR. Concerning the study's data processing: The number of nucleated cells in each sample was estimated by amplification of reference gene primers within the assay. To quantify the absolute abundance of each unique TCRbeta CDR3 rearrangement, sequence reads were collapsed and filtered. For each sample, productive Simpson clonality was calculated as the square root of Simpson's diversity index across productive rearrangements. The source is immuneACCESS, and TCRdb retained only in-frame sequences with V and J called. Part of the clones is not carried over; for the studies checked, unresolved V genes explain less than half of this, and the remainder is unexplained. V and J calls and clone size come straight from that table; D and trimming were deduced from the DNA. The sample table contains approximately 170,000 clones; only one count was recorded for 86% of them. The ten most abundant clones make up 4% of the sample.

A remark on this clone: Which antigen it targets is not known. No qualities accompany the bases; no much larger clone lies one base away.

The rearranged chain carries TRBV30 and TRBJ1-2; the best D guess is TRBD1, with 6 bases matching. This TCR derives from a woman in her 70s with acute or convalescent COVID-19. Input material: peripheral blood. For the CDR3, the sequence is CASSHRDTRGGYTF. The nucleotide sequence is TGTGCCTCTAGCCACCGGGACACCCGAGGGGGCTACACCTTC.